These 22 T cell receptor beta chains came from one sample sequenced in a study of PD-1 blockade in classical Hodgkin lymphoma. Described time point: cycle 4 day 1 (C4D1), after 5 to 7 weeks of nivolumab. In every patient, relapse followed autologous stem cell transplantation, while exposure to brentuximab vedotin differed. Negative selection with magnets was how CD8+ T cells were isolated from the thawed PBMCs. Here immunoSEQ multiplex PCR was the method, and the copy in TCRdb shows in-frame clones only, minus some. The data contain about 2,500 clones, around 60% of them singletons. Here the sequenced sample was CD8+ T cells from blood, taken before the fourth cycle of nivolumab. These receptors were collected from a human donor with classical Hodgkin lymphoma.

The chain employs TRBV4-1 and TRBJ2-1, with D tentatively TRBD1 (5 bases). Trimming took off 3 bases at V and 7 bases at J, with 22 bases between the two ends. The germline gives CDR1 MGHRA, CDR2 YSYEKL. The CDR3 runs 17 residues. CDR3 protein: CASSHGPQGRVGNEQFF. In nucleotides, the CDR3 is TGCGCCAGCAGCCACGGTCCTCAGGGCCGGGTTGGGAATGAGCAGTTCTTC.

V usage is TRBV19 and J usage is TRBJ2-7; 7 bases align to TRBD1. The V and J ends lost 9 bases and 1 base, in that order; junction bases with no gene match: 12. The CDR3 totals 15 residues. Germline V gene data show CDR1 as LNHDA and CDR2 as SQIVND (reference sequence). This CDR3 reads CASSAGAGGSYEQYV. In DNA, the CDR3 is TGTGCCAGCAGTGCTGGGGCAGGGGGTTCCTACGAGCAGTACGTC.

This clone was observed a handful of times. The V and J genes are TRBV19 and TRBJ2-1; D remains unclear. CDR3 size: 14 residues. V dropped 3 bases and J dropped 3 bases, with 9 bases sitting between them. Germline V gene lookup returns CDR1 LNHDA and CDR2 SQIVND (reference sequence). The CDR3 reads CASSIGSIYNEQFF. The CDR3 DNA follows: TGTGCCAGTAGTATTGGGTCTATCTACAATGAGCAGTTCTTC.

The chain combines TRBV11-3 with TRBJ2-7; tentatively, D is TRBD2 (7 bases). CDR1 SGHNT and CDR2 YENEEA come from the germline V gene. V was clipped by 1 base and J by 2 bases, with 9 bases between them. The CDR3 consists of 14 residues. This CDR3 reads CASSLAGGTYEQYF. The CDR3 DNA reads TGTGCCAGCAGCTTAGCGGGGGGCACCTACGAGCAGTACTTC.

The CDR3 DNA reads as TGCGCCAGCAGCCCCTCGACAGGAAAGGACGAGCAGTACTTC. It encodes CASSPSTGKDEQYF. V usage is TRBV4-3 and J usage is TRBJ2-7; TRBD1 might be the D (6 bases). Trimming stripped 4 bases from V and 5 bases from J, with 15 bases between. The CDR3 runs 14 residues. Germline assignment: CDR1 LGHNA and CDR2 YSLEER.

This rearrangement joins TRBV4-2 to TRBJ2-1; 9 nucleotides align to TRBD1. Per the germline V gene, CDR1 is LGHNA and CDR2 is YNFKEQ. Trimming at V came to 5 bases and at J to 7 bases, leaving 6 bases not matched to a gene. The CDR3 covers 14 residues. DNA for the CDR3: TGTGCCAGCAGCGCCGGGACAGGGATGAATGAGCAGTTCTTC. This codes for CASSAGTGMNEQFF.

Only one count was recorded for this clone. The chain couples TRBV6-5 to TRBJ1-2; no clear D gene. Between the trimmed V and J ends, which lost 2 bases and 4 bases, there was a span of 8 bases. Germline V lookup: CDR1 MNHEY, CDR2 SVGAGI. CDR3 length: 13 residues. The CDR3 reads CASSYGLSYGYTF. CDR3 in DNA: TGTGCCAGCAGTTACGGGCTCTCCTATGGCTACACCTTC.

This clone has only a few counts. V is TRBV7-2 and J is TRBJ1-2, with D unclear. This CDR3 has 15 amino acids. Per germline, CDR1 SGHTA and CDR2 FQGNSA. V lost 5 bases to trimming and J lost 1 base, with 14 bases between them. The CDR3 here is CASSLTPDGNYGYTF. The CDR3 DNA is TGTGCCAGCAGCCTCACTCCGGACGGTAACTATGGCTACACCTTC.

V usage is TRBV4-1 and J usage is TRBJ1-2; D gene ambiguous. The CDR3 sequence is 14 residues long. Per germline, CDR1 MGHRA and CDR2 YSYEKL. With 1 base removed from V and 0 bases from J, the gap between germline ends came to 6 bases. The CDR3 loop is CASSQVRANYGYTF. The CDR3 DNA reads as TGCGCCAGCAGCCAAGTGAGGGCTAACTATGGCTACACCTTC.

The J gene is TRBJ2-7, the V gene TRBV7-2, with D possibly being TRBD1 (6 bases). This CDR3 spans 13 amino acids. The V gene's germline CDR1 is SGHTA and CDR2 FQGNSA. Trimming pared 4 bases from V and 2 bases from J, leaving 9 bases between. The CDR3 protein is CASSSRTAYEQYF. The CDR3 bases are TGTGCCAGCAGCTCAAGGACAGCCTACGAGCAGTACTTC.

Within the sample, this clone is medium-sized (0.01 to 0.1%). This rearrangement joins TRBV30 to TRBJ1-5; a weak D match, TRBD1 (6 bases). V was trimmed by 6 bases and J by 3 bases, leaving 18 bases between them. The CDR3 consists of 15 residues. Germline V gives CDR1 GTSNPN, CDR2 SVGIG (reference sequence). CDR3 DNA sequence: TGTGCCTGTAACCTCGGAACAGGGACCAATCAGCCCCAGCATTTT. Translating it yields CACNLGTGTNQPQHF.

The chain combines TRBV19 with TRBJ1-1, with a possible D match to TRBD1 (6 bases). Germline-derived CDR1 and CDR2 are LNHDA and SQIVND (reference sequence). V was pared by 6 bases and J by 4 bases, with 21 bases between. This CDR3 is built from 16 residues. CDR3 DNA: TGTGCCAGTAGCCTCTCCCCCGGGGGCGCGGCCACTGAAGCTTTCTTT. Translation: CASSLSPGGAATEAFF.

The genes are TRBV9 and TRBJ1-1; unclear D gene. Between the trimmed V and J ends, which lost 0 bases and 5 bases, there was a span of 11 bases. CDR1 is SGDLS and CDR2 is YYNGEE in the germline V gene. There are 14 residues in the CDR3. CDR3: CASSVERGRTEAFF. The CDR3 DNA sequence: TGTGCCAGCAGCGTAGAAAGAGGGAGAACTGAAGCTTTCTTT.

The rearrangement joins TRBV6-1 to TRBJ1-5; TRBD1 might be the D (5 bases). Between the trimmed V and J ends, which lost 4 bases and 11 bases, there was a span of 18 bases. CDR1 and CDR2 from the germline V gene are MNHNS and SASEGT. CDR3 length equals 14 residues. CDR3 DNA: TGTGCCAGCAGTGCCCGGGACTACTTTGAGGCCCAGCATTTT. Protein: CASSARDYFEAQHF.

Written as DNA, the CDR3 is TGTGCCAGCAGTTACTCCCTCCGGGGAAACTATGGCTACACCTTC. As protein: CASSYSLRGNYGYTF. The V gene is TRBV6-5, the J gene TRBJ1-2; D not certain. Germline assignment: CDR1 MNHEY and CDR2 SVGAGI. This CDR3 has 15 residues. V shed 0 bases and J shed 2 bases, with 10 bases lying between them.

In DNA form, the CDR3 reads TGTGCCAGCAGCCAAGATCCCAGCACAGATACGCAGTATTTT. It yields the protein CASSQDPSTDTQYF. The chain recombines TRBV4-2 with TRBJ2-3; D is ambiguous. With 0 bases removed from V and 0 bases from J, the gap between germline ends came to 4 bases. Germline loops: CDR1 LGHNA, CDR2 YNFKEQ. This CDR3 is 14 amino acids long.

In its sample, this clone ranks as hyperexpanded. This chain joins TRBV18 and TRBJ1-4; no clear D gene. This CDR3 spans 16 amino acids. V gave up 3 bases and J gave up 8 bases, with 19 bases separating them. Germline V lookup: CDR1 KGHSH, CDR2 LQKENI. The DNA of the CDR3 is TGTGCCAGCTCACCTATCGGGGAAGGATATACCGAAAAACTGTTTTTT. Protein: CASSPIGEGYTEKLFF.

The chain employs TRBV28 and TRBJ2-3, with D unresolved. V was clipped by 3 bases and J by 1 base, with 8 bases between them. Germline V gene sequence: CDR1 MDHEN, CDR2 SYDVKM. The CDR3 has 14 residues. CDR3 DNA: TGTGCCAGCAGTTTTGTGGCCGGCACAGATACGCAGTATTTT. It yields the protein CASSFVAGTDTQYF. Full variable domain (missing parts from reference TRBV28 and TRBJ2-3): DVKVTQSSRYLVKRTGEKVFLECVQDMDHENMFWYRQDPGLGLRLIYFSYDVKMKEKGDIPEGYSVSREKKERFSLILESASTNQTSMYLCASSFVAGTDTQYFGPGTRLTVL.

V is TRBV9 and J is TRBJ2-3; D gene ambiguous. Trimming took off 0 bases at V and 3 bases at J, with 5 bases between the two ends. Germline CDR1 SGDLS, CDR2 YYNGEE. The CDR3 is 13 residues long. The CDR3 nucleotides are TGTGCCAGCAGCGTAGGTAGAACAGATACGCAGTATTTT. This sequence encodes CASSVGRTDTQYF.

The CDR3 nucleotides read TGTGCCAGCGGTGGGACAGGCAGCACAGATACGCAGTATTTT. It yields the protein CASGGTGSTDTQYF. The chain is built from TRBV28 and TRBJ2-3, with TRBD1 matching over 8 bases. Trimming at V came to 8 bases and at J to 0 bases, leaving 4 bases not matched to a gene. The CDR3 is 14 amino acids. Germline V CDR1 and CDR2: MDHEN, SYDVKM.

V usage is TRBV28 and J usage is TRBJ2-5; no reliable D call. The CDR3 has 14 residues. The germline V gene encodes CDR1 MDHEN and CDR2 SYDVKM. Trimming took 2 bases from V and 6 from J, leaving 13 bases between them. In nucleotides, the CDR3 is TGTGCCAGCAGTTTAAGTGGGCCACGACAGACCCAGTACTTC. This sequence encodes CASSLSGPRQTQYF.

Only one count was recorded for this clone. The chain recombines TRBV6-4 with TRBJ2-5, with D possibly matching TRBD2 (5 bases). Germline V gene lookup returns CDR1 MRHNA and CDR2 SNTAGT. V was shortened by 7 bases and J by 4 bases, with 22 bases between the two germline ends. The CDR3 covers 16 residues. CDR3 DNA sequence: TGTGCCAGCATCACGGGAATGAGCTCCTCCCGAGAGACCCAGTACTTC. Encoded protein: CASITGMSSSRETQYF.